The table lists the clone carrying this TCR beta chain with a few counts. Its target is not known. These data originate in a study of T cell repertoires in cytomegalovirus infection. Across the whole study: It was the public TCR beta signatures that indicated both CMV infection and matching HLA type.

General study findings and limits: The ex vivo response showed dominance by HLA-C-restricted CMV-specific TCR beta clonotypes. Pooled public TCR beta family frequency picked out CMV carriers with the relevant HLA.

Germline loops: CDR1 SGHTA, CDR2 FQGNSA. The V segment lost 4 bases and the J segment 3 bases; nucleotides outside the gene matches: 5. The CDR3 consists of 16 residues. TCRdb fed the reads into MiXCR, producing one record per CDR3 protein. The sample has about 440,000 distinct CDR3 sequences, approximately 31% seen once; the top ten hold roughly 15%. The origin of this receptor is a human donor in good health (CMV status not recorded). Some clones in this sample may be carry-over from other donors' samples. The chain recombines TRBV7-2 with TRBJ2-2, with TRBD2 matching over 10 bases. The source material was PBMCs. CDR3 DNA: TGTGCCAGCAGCTGGGAGCTAGCGGGGGACACCGGGGAGCTGTTTTTT. Its protein product is CASSWELAGDTGELFF.